Listed below are T cell receptor beta chains from one sample, sequenced in a study of cytomegalovirus exposure and HLA in healthy donors. This table comes from immunoSEQ multiplex PCR, and its TCRdb copy is limited to in-frame clones, with some not included. The sample carries roughly 160,000 clones, more than 60% recorded once. Sequencing was done on a sample of PBMCs. These receptors originate from a woman between 50 and 59 years old in good health and CMV-seropositive. Each CDR3 is given with its conserved first and last residue. D genes are given only for firm matches.

v_gene: TRBV10-3
d_gene: -
CDR3aa: CAISESRPSYGYTF

v_gene: TRBV30
d_gene: -
CDR3aa: CAWSTGTAGTEAFF

v_gene: TRBV7-2
d_gene: TRBD2
CDR3aa: CASSSVSSAGGSSYEQYF

v_gene: TRBV5-1
d_gene: -
CDR3aa: CASPRHLGGRPVETQYF

v_gene: TRBV9
d_gene: -
CDR3aa: CASSARGGALGLTRYGYTF

v_gene: TRBV4-2
d_gene: -
CDR3aa: CASSQGIEEREAFF

v_gene: TRBV30
d_gene: -
CDR3aa: CAWSVRGLANTGELFF

v_gene: TRBV13
d_gene: TRBD2
CDR3aa: CASSPGGSGANVLTF

v_gene: TRBV7-2
d_gene: -
CDR3aa: CASSPTGAKNIQYF

v_gene: TRBV28
d_gene: TRBD1
CDR3aa: CASRPTGLSSPLHF

v_gene: TRBV6-1
d_gene: -
CDR3aa: CASSEGTDTNYGYTF

v_gene: TRBV5-1
d_gene: -
CDR3aa: CASTPAGDSTYEQYF

v_gene: TRBV7-8
d_gene: TRBD1
CDR3aa: CASSLPGQGLLSNQPQHF

v_gene: TRBV7-2
d_gene: TRBD2
CDR3aa: CASSPFPSGGTSTDTQYF